This TCR beta chain was sequenced for a study of CD8+CD57+ T cells in acquired aplastic anemia. The template for TCR beta VDJ and CDR3 sequence profiling was genomic DNA. Each CDR3 protein is one row after TCRdb ran MiXCR on the reads. The data hold more than 250,000 distinct CDR3 sequences, with roughly three fifths observed a single time. J lost 0 bases, V lost 1 base, and 3 bases had no gene match. CDR1 and CDR2 (germline): SEHNR, FQNEAQ (reference sequence). The CDR3 loop spans 16 amino acids. The chain carries TRBV7-9 and TRBJ2-4, with 7 nucleotides matching TRBD1. What was sequenced was sorted CD4+, CD8+, or CD8+CD57+ T cells (not recorded which) from PBMCs. This sequence was found in a human donor with severe aplastic anemia or a healthy control (not recorded which). This CDR3 is CASSLVTGPAKNIQYF. The CDR3 bases are TGTGCCAGCAGCTTAGTGACAGGGCCAGCCAAAAACATTCAGTACTTC.